These 26 T cell receptor beta chains were sequenced from one sample in a study of shared T cell receptors in the human thymus. Method: immunoSEQ multiplex PCR; TCRdb's copy keeps in-frame clones and lacks some. In the table there are 55,000 to 75,000 clones, 90% to 95% of which are singletons. The sequenced material came from thymocytes. The source is a human donor.

The V call is TRBV11-3, the J call TRBJ2-6; TRBD2 matches 7 bases. The CDR3 is 19 residues long. Germline CDR1 and CDR2: SGHNT and YENEEA. V lost 5 bases and J lost 1; bases outside the gene matches: 14. CDR3 nucleotides: TGTGCCAGCAGCCCACGGGCCGGGGGGTCGGGTTCTGGGGCCAACGTCCTGACTTTC. Translated: CASSPRAGGSGSGANVLTF.

The J gene is TRBJ1-1, the V gene TRBV6-9; D gene uncertain. Trimming removed 9 bases at V and 1 base at J, with 18 bases between. The CDR3 spans 15 residues. Germline lookup yields CDR1 MNHGY and CDR2 SVAAGI. CDR3 sequence reads: CARESGDGPNTEAFF. The CDR3 nucleotides are TGTGCCAGGGAGTCCGGGGATGGGCCGAACACTGAAGCTTTCTTT.

The chain has TRBV10-3 and TRBJ1-3; 9 bases map to TRBD1. With 0 bases clipped from V and 1 base from J, the junction kept 22 bases outside the gene matches. There are 23 residues in the CDR3. Germline CDR1 ENHRY, CDR2 SYGVKD. CDR3 region: CAISESCRWVTTGGNLSGNTIYF. The CDR3, as DNA: TGTGCCATCAGTGAGTCTTGTAGGTGGGTGACGACAGGGGGGAACCTTTCTGGAAACACCATATATTTT.

This chain connects TRBV7-6 to TRBJ1-2; D is possibly TRBD1 (6 bases). Trimming removed 1 base from V and 1 base from J, with 10 bases in between. Germline CDR1 and CDR2: SGHVS and FNYEAQ. The CDR3 spans 15 residues. The CDR3 loop is CASSLGQGFNYGYTF. The CDR3 DNA reads TGTGCCAGCAGCTTAGGTCAGGGGTTTAACTATGGCTACACCTTC.

This clone was seen once. V and J are TRBV14 and TRBJ1-6, with 7 positions matching TRBD1. Looked up from germline, CDR1 is SGHDN and CDR2 is FVKESK. This CDR3 contains 14 residues. Trimming removed 0 bases from V and 13 bases from J; junction bases left unmatched: 6. The CDR3 DNA reads TGTGCCAGCAGCCAAGATCGACAGGGTTACCCCCTCCACTTT. Translated: CASSQDRQGYPLHF. Using reference TRBV14 and TRBJ1-6 for the parts outside the CDR3, the full variable domain is EAGVTQFPSHSVIEKGQTVTLRCDPISGHDNLYWYRRVMGKEIKFLLHFVKESKQDESGMPNNRFLAERTGGTYSTLKVQPAELEDSGVYFCASSQDRQGYPLHFGNGTRLTVT.

This chain links TRBV4-3 with TRBJ1-6; D is unclear. V shed 0 bases and J shed 2 bases, with 11 bases lying between them. This CDR3 has 17 amino acids. Germline CDR1 and CDR2: LGHNA and YSLEER. In DNA form, the CDR3 reads TGCGCCAGCAGCCAAGACAAGGGTCGGACCTATAATTCACCCCTCCACTTT. Translating gives CASSQDKGRTYNSPLHF.

This clone was picked up a small number of times. The chain has TRBV19 and TRBJ1-1; a possible D gene is TRBD1 (6 bases). Germline-derived CDR1 and CDR2 are LNHDA and SQIVND (reference sequence). Trimming took off 3 bases at V and 3 bases at J, with 11 bases between the two ends. The CDR3 sequence is 14 residues long. CDR3 region: CASSINREHTEAFF. In nucleotides, the CDR3 is TGTGCCAGTAGTATCAACAGGGAACACACTGAAGCTTTCTTT.

CDR3 protein: CASSPTIGPYRDNGYTF. In DNA form, the CDR3 reads TGCGCCAGCAGCCCCACAATCGGGCCTTACCGAGATAATGGCTACACCTTC. J is TRBJ1-2 and V is TRBV4-1; D gene unclear. Germline V gives CDR1 MGHRA, CDR2 YSYEKL. V was shortened by 4 bases and J by 6 bases, with 24 bases between the two germline ends. There are 17 residues in the CDR3.

This chain joins TRBV19 and TRBJ2-1; 15 bases align to TRBD2. The CDR3 is made up of 21 amino acids. Germline V gene lookup returns CDR1 LNHDA and CDR2 SQIVND (reference sequence). V dropped 3 bases and J dropped 2; count of bases not matched to a gene: 14. The CDR3 protein is CASSIPGLAGGTRGAYNEQFF. The CDR3 coding sequence is TGTGCCAGTAGTATCCCCGGACTAGCGGGGGGGACTCGCGGCGCCTACAATGAGCAGTTCTTC.

The V gene is TRBV7-8, the J gene TRBJ2-3; 8 bases map to TRBD1. Germline V gene sequence: CDR1 SGHVS, CDR2 FQNEAQ. The junction had 9 bases not matched to a gene; V was cut back by 2 bases and J by 2 bases. This CDR3 is 17 amino acids long. The CDR3 loop is CASSLSQPGGDTDTQYF. The CDR3 region has the DNA TGTGCCAGCAGCTTAAGTCAACCAGGGGGCGACACAGATACGCAGTATTTT.

This clone appeared a single time. The chain recombines TRBV5-1 with TRBJ2-1, with D perhaps matching TRBD2 (5 bases). The V gene lost 1 base and the J gene lost 4 bases, with 15 bases spanning the gap. The length of the CDR3 is 16 residues. Germline V lookup: CDR1 SGHRS, CDR2 YFSETQ. CDR3 DNA sequence: TGCGCCAGCAGCTTGCCCGTCGGGGAGAAATACAATGAGCAGTTCTTC. This sequence encodes CASSLPVGEKYNEQFF. The variable domain in full, completed from reference TRBV5-1 and TRBJ2-1, reads KAGVTQTPRYLIKTRGQQVTLSCSPISGHRSVSWYQQTPGQGLQFLFEYFSETQRNKGNFPGRFSGRQFSNSRSEMNVSTLELGDSALYLCASSLPVGEKYNEQFFGPGTRLTVL.

This rearrangement joins TRBV5-1 to TRBJ1-2, with 10 bases lining up with TRBD1. V was clipped by 4 bases and J by 6 bases; unmatched bases: 6. Germline assignment: CDR1 SGHRS and CDR2 YFSETQ. The CDR3 has 14 residues. The CDR3 reads CASSGGQGPDGYTF. The CDR3 bases are TGCGCCAGCAGCGGGGGACAGGGGCCCGATGGCTACACCTTC.

The V call is TRBV7-2, the J call TRBJ1-2; the match to TRBD1 covers 9 bases. The V gene's germline CDR1 is SGHTA and CDR2 FQGNSA. This CDR3 comprises 14 residues. V trimming: 1 base; J trimming: 9 bases; junction bases outside the gene matches: 6. Here the CDR3 reads CASSLVDRGPRYTF. CDR3 DNA sequence: TGTGCCAGCAGCTTAGTGGACAGGGGTCCGCGCTACACCTTC.

The rearrangement joins TRBV4-1 to TRBJ2-5; D is undetermined. The CDR3 length is 16 residues. Germline V gene sequence: CDR1 MGHRA, CDR2 YSYEKL. The ends were cut back, 1 base at V and 4 bases at J, with 16 bases in the middle. CDR3: CASSQAWSARLETQYF. The CDR3 nucleotides read TGCGCCAGCAGCCAAGCTTGGTCGGCGAGGTTAGAGACCCAGTACTTC.

The chain links TRBV4-2 to TRBJ1-6; no reliable D call. This CDR3 region has 17 residues. The germline V and J ends were trimmed by 0 bases and 6 bases, with 15 bases remaining between them. From germline, CDR1 is LGHNA and CDR2 YNFKEQ. The CDR3 bases are TGTGCCAGCAGCCAAGATAGGGAGGCAGGCCTTAATTCACCCCTCCACTTT. Its protein product is CASSQDREAGLNSPLHF.

The CDR3: CASSRGVRDRAAKNIQYF. CDR3 nucleotide sequence: TGTGCCAGTAGTAGAGGGGTCCGGGACAGGGCGGCCAAAAACATTCAGTACTTC. This rearrangement joins TRBV19 to TRBJ2-4, with 9 bases aligning to TRBD1. Germline CDR1 LNHDA, CDR2 SQIVND (reference sequence). V lost 4 bases to trimming and J lost 1 base; unmatched junction nucleotides: 11. The CDR3 consists of 18 residues.

This chain uses TRBV9 with TRBJ2-5, with TRBD1 as a possible D gene (6 bases). V lost 0 bases to trimming and J lost 2 bases, with 8 bases between them. Per germline, CDR1 SGDLS and CDR2 YYNGEE. The CDR3 covers 14 residues. The CDR3 region is CASSVGTEQETQYF. DNA of the CDR3: TGTGCCAGCAGCGTAGGGACAGAGCAAGAGACCCAGTACTTC.

This clone was seen a single time. The V gene is TRBV19, the J gene TRBJ1-4; 7 bases agree with TRBD1. The trim removed 1 base at V and 6 bases at J, leaving 8 bases unmatched. The CDR3 loop spans 16 amino acids. Germline-derived CDR1 and CDR2 are LNHDA and SQIVND (reference sequence). Written as DNA, the CDR3 is TGTGCCAGTAGTATAGGCCCCGGGACAGCCGATGAAAAACTGTTTTTT. This gives the protein CASSIGPGTADEKLFF.

The chain links TRBV7-2 to TRBJ2-1, with 9 bases aligning to TRBD2. This CDR3 is 15 amino acids long. V was clipped by 5 bases and J by 7 bases; unmatched bases: 9. CDR1 is SGHTA and CDR2 is FQGNSA in the germline V gene. The CDR3: CASSPGTSWPNEQFF. The CDR3 nucleotides are TGTGCCAGCAGCCCCGGGACTAGCTGGCCGAATGAGCAGTTCTTC.

This clone was observed a single time. CDR3 loop: CASSLAHRTRSYEQYF. DNA of the CDR3: TGTGCCAGCAGCTTAGCGCACAGGACAAGGAGCTACGAGCAGTACTTC. The V call is TRBV7-8, the J call TRBJ2-7, with a possible D match to TRBD1 (5 bases). The germline gives CDR1 SGHVS, CDR2 FQNEAQ. The CDR3 spans 16 residues. V gave up 0 bases and J gave up 3 bases, with 15 bases separating them.

The chain combines TRBV5-4 with TRBJ2-1; D unclear. In germline, CDR1 is SGHNT, CDR2 YYREEE (reference sequence). This CDR3 comprises 12 residues. Trimming pared 5 bases from V and 9 bases from J, leaving 12 bases between. The CDR3 loop is CASRTTKGEQFF. DNA for the CDR3: TGTGCCAGCAGGACCACTAAGGGTGAGCAGTTCTTC.

This chain uses TRBV5-1 with TRBJ1-2; TRBD1 is a possible D gene (6 bases). The CDR3 extends over 13 amino acids. CDR1 and CDR2 from the germline V gene are SGHRS and YFSETQ. Trimming took off 0 bases at V and 6 bases at J, with 9 bases between the two ends. The CDR3 region is CASSLVSGDGYTF. CDR3 nucleotide sequence: TGCGCCAGCAGCTTGGTTTCAGGGGATGGCTACACCTTC.

V and J are TRBV28 and TRBJ2-6, with D perhaps given as TRBD1 or TRBD2 (5 bases each). There are 20 residues in the CDR3. Per the germline V gene, CDR1 is MDHEN and CDR2 is SYDVKM. V was shortened by 2 bases and J by 4 bases, with 24 bases between the two germline ends. CDR3: CASSLAAAGYGMAGANVLTF. The CDR3 coding sequence is TGTGCCAGCAGTTTAGCGGCGGCAGGGTACGGGATGGCGGGGGCCAACGTCCTGACTTTC.

This clone was picked up one time. The J gene is TRBJ2-3, the V gene TRBV7-9; no definite D call. The V and J ends lost 1 base and 0 bases respectively, with 5 bases between them. CDR1 is SEHNR, CDR2 FQNEAQ, per germline (reference sequence). This CDR3 spans 14 amino acids. CDR3 protein: CASSLGPSTDTQYF. The CDR3 DNA sequence: TGTGCCAGCAGCTTAGGTCCGAGCACAGATACGCAGTATTTT.

This chain connects TRBV14 to TRBJ2-7; D is undetermined. This CDR3 is built from 12 residues. Germline V gives CDR1 SGHDN, CDR2 FVKESK. Trimming stripped 1 base from V and 4 bases from J, with 5 bases between. The DNA of the CDR3 is TGTGCCAGCAGCCAAGTAGGTTACGAGCAGTACTTC. It specifies CASSQVGYEQYF.

V gene TRBV5-6 combines with J gene TRBJ2-1, with 7 bases identical to TRBD2. With V trimmed by 4 bases and J by 5 bases, 9 bases remained unmatched. CDR1 and CDR2 from the germline V gene are SGHDT and YYEEEE. The CDR3 runs 15 residues. The CDR3 bases are TGTGCCAGCAGCACGAGCGGGAAAGCTAACAATGAGCAGTTCTTC. The encoded protein is CASSTSGKANNEQFF.